The sequence of this T cell receptor (beta chain) was determined in a study of tumor-infiltrating lymphocytes in primary liver carcinoma. The study extracted blood RNA from unsorted whole blood and also extracted germline DNA. Germline V lookup: CDR1 LNHDA, CDR2 SQIVND (reference sequence). The J segment lost 2 bases and the V segment lost 8 bases, leaving 15 bases of the junction unmatched. The CDR3 has 18 residues. Starting material of 500 to 600 ng total RNA yielded TCR beta cDNA via a constant-region primer. TCR beta libraries came from three nested multiplex PCR rounds using slightly modified ARM-PCR. TRBV1-TRBV30 forward primers paired with a C-beta reverse primer were used in the first two PCR rounds, which ran approximately 11 cycles each. Using its own MiXCR run on the multiplex PCR reads, TCRdb lists one record per CDR3 protein. The sample lists approximately 210,000 distinct CDR3 sequences, 65% occurring once.

The origin of this receptor is a woman aged 55 to 70 with primary liver carcinoma and hepatitis B virus infection. The sequenced material came from peripheral blood. The V call is TRBV19, the J call TRBJ2-7; TRBD2 matches at 13 bases. CDR3 sequence: CASRQKGTSGNPTYEQYF. The CDR3 DNA reads TGTGCCAGTCGTCAAAAGGGGACTAGCGGGAATCCAACCTACGAGCAGTACTTC.